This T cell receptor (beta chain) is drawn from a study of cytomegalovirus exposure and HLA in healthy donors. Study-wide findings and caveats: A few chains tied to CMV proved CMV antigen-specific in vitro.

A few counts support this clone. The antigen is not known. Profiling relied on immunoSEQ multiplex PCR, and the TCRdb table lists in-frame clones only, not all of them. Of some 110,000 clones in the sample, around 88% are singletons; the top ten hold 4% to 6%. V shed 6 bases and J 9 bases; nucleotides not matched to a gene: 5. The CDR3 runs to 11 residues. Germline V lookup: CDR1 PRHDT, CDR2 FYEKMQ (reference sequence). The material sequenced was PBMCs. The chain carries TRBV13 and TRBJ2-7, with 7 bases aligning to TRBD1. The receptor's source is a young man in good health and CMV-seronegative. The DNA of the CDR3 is TGTGCCAGCAGGGGCCAGGGGGTGCAGTACTTC. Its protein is CASRGQGVQYF.